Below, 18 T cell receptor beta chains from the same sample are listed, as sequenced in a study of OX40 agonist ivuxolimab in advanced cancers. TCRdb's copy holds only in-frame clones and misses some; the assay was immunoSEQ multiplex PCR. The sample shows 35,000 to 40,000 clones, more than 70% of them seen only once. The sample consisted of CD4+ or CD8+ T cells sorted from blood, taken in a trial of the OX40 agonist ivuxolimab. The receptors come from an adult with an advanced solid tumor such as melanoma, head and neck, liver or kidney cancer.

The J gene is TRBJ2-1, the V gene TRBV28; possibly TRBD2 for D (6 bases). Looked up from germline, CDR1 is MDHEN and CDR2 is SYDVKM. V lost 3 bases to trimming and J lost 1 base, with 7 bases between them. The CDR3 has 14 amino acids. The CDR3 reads CASSLRGSYNEQFF. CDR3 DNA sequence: TGTGCCAGCAGTTTGCGGGGATCCTACAATGAGCAGTTCTTC.

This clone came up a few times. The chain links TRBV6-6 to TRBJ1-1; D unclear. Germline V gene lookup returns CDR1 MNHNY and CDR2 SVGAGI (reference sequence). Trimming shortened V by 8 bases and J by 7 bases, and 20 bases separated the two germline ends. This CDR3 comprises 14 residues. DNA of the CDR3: TGTGCCAGCGAAGATTCCAGAACCTTCGGTGAAGCTTTCTTT. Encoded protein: CASEDSRTFGEAFF.

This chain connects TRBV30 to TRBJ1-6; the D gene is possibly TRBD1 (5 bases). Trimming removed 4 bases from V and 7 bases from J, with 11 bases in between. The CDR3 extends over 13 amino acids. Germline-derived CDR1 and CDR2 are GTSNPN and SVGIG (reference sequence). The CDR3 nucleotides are TGTGCCTGGACGGTCAGGGTCAATTCACCCCTCCACTTT. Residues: CAWTVRVNSPLHF.

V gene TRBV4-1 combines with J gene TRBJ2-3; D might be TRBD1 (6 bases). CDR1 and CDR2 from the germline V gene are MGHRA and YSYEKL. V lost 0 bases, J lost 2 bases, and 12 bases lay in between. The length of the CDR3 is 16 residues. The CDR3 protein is CASSQDHRVTTDTQYF. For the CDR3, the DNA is TGCGCCAGCAGCCAAGACCACAGGGTTACCACAGATACGCAGTATTTT.

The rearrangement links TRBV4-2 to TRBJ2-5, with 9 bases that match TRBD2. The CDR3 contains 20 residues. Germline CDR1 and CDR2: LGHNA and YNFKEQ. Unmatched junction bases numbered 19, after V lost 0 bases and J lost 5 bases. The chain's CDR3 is CASSQDMGGEQRGVRETQYF. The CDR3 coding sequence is TGTGCCAGCAGCCAAGATATGGGCGGGGAGCAGCGGGGGGTCCGGGAGACCCAGTACTTC.

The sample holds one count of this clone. DNA of the CDR3: TGTGCCACCAGCACCTCCCCCGTGGAGCAGTTCTTC. Encoded protein: CATSTSPVEQFF. This rearrangement joins TRBV15 to TRBJ2-1, with D unresolved. Between the trimmed V and J ends, which lost 4 bases and 10 bases, there was a span of 11 bases. The length of the CDR3 is 12 residues. Germline CDR1 and CDR2: LNHNV and YYDKDF (reference sequence).

CDR3 in DNA: TGCGCCACCTCCACCAGGGGATCAGACACTGAAGCTTTCTTT. It yields the protein CATSTRGSDTEAFF. The V call is TRBV5-1, the J call TRBJ1-1, with D maybe TRBD1 (6 bases). This CDR3 is built from 14 residues. Trimming removed 9 bases at V and 3 bases at J, with 18 bases between. The V gene's germline CDR1 is SGHRS and CDR2 YFSETQ.

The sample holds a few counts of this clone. CDR3 nucleotides: TGTGCCAGCAGCCTAGAACAGGGTTCCTACGAGCAGTACTTC. As protein: CASSLEQGSYEQYF. The V call is TRBV7-9, the J call TRBJ2-7; weak D call: TRBD1 (6 bases). The CDR3 spans 14 residues. Per the germline V gene, CDR1 is SEHNR and CDR2 is FQNEAQ (reference sequence). V was cut by 5 bases and J by 1 base, with 12 bases left in between.

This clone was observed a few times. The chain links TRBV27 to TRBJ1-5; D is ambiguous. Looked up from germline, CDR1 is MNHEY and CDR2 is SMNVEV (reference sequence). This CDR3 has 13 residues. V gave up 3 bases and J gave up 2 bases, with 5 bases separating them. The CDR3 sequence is CASSFTRNQPQHF. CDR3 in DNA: TGTGCCAGCAGTTTCACTCGCAATCAGCCCCAGCATTTT.

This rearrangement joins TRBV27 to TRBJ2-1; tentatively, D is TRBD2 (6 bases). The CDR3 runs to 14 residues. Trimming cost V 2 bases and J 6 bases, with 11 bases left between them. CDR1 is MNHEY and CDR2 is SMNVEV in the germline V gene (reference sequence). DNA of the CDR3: TGTGCCAGCAGTTTAATTGCGCGGGGCAATGAGCAGTTCTTC. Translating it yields CASSLIARGNEQFF.

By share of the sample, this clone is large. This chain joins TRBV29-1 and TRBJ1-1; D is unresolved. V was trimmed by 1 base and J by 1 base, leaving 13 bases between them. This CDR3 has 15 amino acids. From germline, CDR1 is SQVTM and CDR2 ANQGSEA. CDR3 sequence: CSVEGIATPNTEAFF. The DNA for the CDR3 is TGCAGCGTTGAAGGAATCGCGACACCGAACACTGAAGCTTTCTTT.

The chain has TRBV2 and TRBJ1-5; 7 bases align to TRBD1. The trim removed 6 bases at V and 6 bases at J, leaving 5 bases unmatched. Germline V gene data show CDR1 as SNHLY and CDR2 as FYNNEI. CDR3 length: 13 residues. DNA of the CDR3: TGTGCCAGCAGGATACAGGGGAGTCAGCCCCAGCATTTT. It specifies CASRIQGSQPQHF.

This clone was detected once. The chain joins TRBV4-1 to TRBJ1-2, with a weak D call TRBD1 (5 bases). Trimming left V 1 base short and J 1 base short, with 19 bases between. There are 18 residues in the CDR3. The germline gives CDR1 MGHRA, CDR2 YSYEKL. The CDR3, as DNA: TGCGCCAGCAGCCAAGCCCTCAGCGACAGACCGATTAACTATGGCTACACCTTC. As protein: CASSQALSDRPINYGYTF.

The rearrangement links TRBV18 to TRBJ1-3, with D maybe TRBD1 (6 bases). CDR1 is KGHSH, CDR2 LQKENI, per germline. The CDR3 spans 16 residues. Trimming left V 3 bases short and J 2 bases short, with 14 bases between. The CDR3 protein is CASSPGAPLPGNTIYF. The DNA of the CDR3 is TGTGCCAGCTCACCGGGGGCACCTTTACCTGGAAACACCATATATTTT.

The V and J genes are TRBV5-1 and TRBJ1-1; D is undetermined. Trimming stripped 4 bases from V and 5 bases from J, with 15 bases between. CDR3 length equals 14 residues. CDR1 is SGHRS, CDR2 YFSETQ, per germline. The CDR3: CASSPGRWETEAFF. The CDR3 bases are TGCGCCAGCAGCCCTGGACGGTGGGAGACTGAAGCTTTCTTT.

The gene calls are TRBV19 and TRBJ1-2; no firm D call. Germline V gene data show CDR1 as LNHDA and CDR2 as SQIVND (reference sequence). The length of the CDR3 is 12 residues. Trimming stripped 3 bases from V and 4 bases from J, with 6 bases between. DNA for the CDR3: TGTGCCAGTAGTATGGTGAGCTATGGCTACACCTTC. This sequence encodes CASSMVSYGYTF.

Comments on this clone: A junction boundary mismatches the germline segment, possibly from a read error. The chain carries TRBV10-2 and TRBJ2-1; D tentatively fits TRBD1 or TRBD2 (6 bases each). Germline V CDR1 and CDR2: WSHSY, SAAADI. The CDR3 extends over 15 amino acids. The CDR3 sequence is CASNPSRGPDKEQFF. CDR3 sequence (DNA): TGCGCCAGCAACCCCTCCCGGGGGCCCGACAAGGAGCAGTTCTTC.

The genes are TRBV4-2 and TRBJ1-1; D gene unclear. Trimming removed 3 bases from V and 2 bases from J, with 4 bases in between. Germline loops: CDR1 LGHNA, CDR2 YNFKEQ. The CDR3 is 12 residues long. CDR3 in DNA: TGTGCCAGCAGCCAGGGAAACACTGAAGCTTTCTTT. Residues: CASSQGNTEAFF.